A single sample is the source of the 15 T cell receptor beta chains below, sequenced in a study of OX40 agonist ivuxolimab in advanced cancers. Assay: immunoSEQ multiplex PCR; the TCRdb copy retains only in-frame clones and omits some. The sample yields about 40,000 clones, 70% to 90% seen once. Sequencing used CD4+ or CD8+ T cells sorted from blood, obtained in a trial of the OX40 agonist ivuxolimab. The receptor source for this set is an adult with an advanced solid tumor such as melanoma, head and neck, liver or kidney cancer.

The V and J genes are TRBV5-1 and TRBJ2-5, with 9 bases that match TRBD2. Germline-derived CDR1 and CDR2 are SGHRS and YFSETQ. The V and J ends lost 3 bases and 7 bases, in that order; junction bases with no gene match: 7. This CDR3 is 14 amino acids long. CDR3 loop: CASSSLAGAGTQYF. CDR3 nucleotide sequence: TGCGCCAGCAGCTCTTTAGCGGGGGCCGGGACCCAGTACTTC. The full variable domain, rest sourced from reference TRBV5-1 and TRBJ2-5, is KAGVTQTPRYLIKTRGQQVTLSCSPISGHRSVSWYQQTPGQGLQFLFEYFSETQRNKGNFPGRFSGRQFSNSRSEMNVSTLELGDSALYLCASSSLAGAGTQYFGPGTRLLVL.

The chain is built from TRBV5-1 and TRBJ2-1; 7 bases agree with TRBD2. The CDR3 is 15 amino acids. Germline-derived CDR1 and CDR2 are SGHRS and YFSETQ. V shed 0 bases, J shed 7 bases, and the junction held 7 bases outside the gene matches. DNA for the CDR3: TGCGCCAGCAGCTTGGAGGCTAGCGGACATAATGAGCAGTTCTTC. Its protein is CASSLEASGHNEQFF.

The V gene is TRBV2, the J gene TRBJ1-6; D is uncertain. This CDR3 is built from 14 residues. CDR1 and CDR2 (germline): SNHLY, FYNNEI. V lost 3 bases to trimming and J lost 10 bases, with 13 bases between them. The CDR3 here is CASSDFAGRSPLHF. CDR3 coding DNA: TGTGCCAGCAGTGACTTCGCCGGGAGGTCACCCCTCCACTTT.

Details on this clone: This sample also contains other DNA sequences that code for the same CDR3. The gene calls are TRBV2 and TRBJ2-7; D unclear. The V and J ends lost 1 base and 3 bases respectively, with 10 bases between them. The CDR3 totals 14 residues. CDR1 and CDR2 (germline): SNHLY, FYNNEI. This CDR3 is CASSEGSLSYEQYF. The CDR3, as DNA: TGTGCCAGCAGTGAAGGGTCCCTAAGCTACGAGCAGTACTTC. The variable domain in full, with the rest retrieved from reference TRBV2 and TRBJ2-7, is EPEVTQTPSHQVTQMGQEVILRCVPISNHLYFYWYRQILGQKVEFLVSFYNNEISEKSEIFDDQFSVERPDGSNFTLKIRSTKLEDSAMYFCASSEGSLSYEQYFGPGTRLTVT.

The rearrangement uses TRBV19 and TRBJ2-5, with D possibly matching TRBD2 (6 bases). Germline CDR1 and CDR2: LNHDA and SQIVND (reference sequence). V was trimmed by 9 bases and J by 2 bases, leaving 10 bases between them. The CDR3 contains 12 residues. CDR3 bases: TGTGCCAGCCGGGACTTTCAAGAGACCCAGTACTTC. Translating gives CASRDFQETQYF.

V usage is TRBV19 and J usage is TRBJ2-5, with unresolved D. V shed 4 bases and J shed 4 bases, with 13 bases lying between them. Germline V CDR1 and CDR2: LNHDA, SQIVND (reference sequence). The CDR3 is made up of 14 amino acids. The CDR3: CASSTVLRGETQYF. CDR3 nucleotide sequence: TGTGCCAGTAGTACAGTATTAAGAGGAGAGACCCAGTACTTC.

The rearrangement links TRBV5-1 to TRBJ1-1; D might be TRBD1 (5 bases). The CDR3 has 13 amino acids. Trimming removed 0 bases at V and 10 bases at J, with 13 bases between. Germline V gene lookup returns CDR1 SGHRS and CDR2 YFSETQ. CDR3 amino acids: CASSLDQGAPAFF. The CDR3 region has the DNA TGCGCCAGCAGCTTGGATCAGGGTGCGCCAGCTTTCTTT. Together with reference TRBV5-1 and TRBJ1-1, the CDR3 gives the full variable domain: KAGVTQTPRYLIKTRGQQVTLSCSPISGHRSVSWYQQTPGQGLQFLFEYFSETQRNKGNFPGRFSGRQFSNSRSEMNVSTLELGDSALYLCASSLDQGAPAFFGQGTRLTVV.

The rearrangement joins TRBV25-1 to TRBJ1-1, with a weak D call TRBD1 (5 bases). This CDR3 region has 13 residues. Germline V gene data show CDR1 as MGHDK and CDR2 as SYGVNS. V was trimmed by 4 bases and J by 8 bases, leaving 14 bases between them. The DNA for the CDR3 is TGTGCCAGCAGTGTTACAGGCAGGATCGAAGCTTTCTTT. It encodes CASSVTGRIEAFF.

The V gene is TRBV5-1, the J gene TRBJ2-5, with 14 bases fitting TRBD2. V shed 4 bases and J 4 bases; nucleotides not matched to a gene: 3. The CDR3 consists of 15 residues. Germline V gives CDR1 SGHRS, CDR2 YFSETQ. This CDR3 is CASSAGLAGVETQYF. CDR3 DNA: TGCGCCAGCAGCGCGGGACTAGCGGGGGTAGAGACCCAGTACTTC.

J is TRBJ1-2 and V is TRBV5-6; a weak D match, TRBD1 (5 bases). The CDR3 has 17 residues. The germline V gene has CDR1 SGHDT and CDR2 YYEEEE. The germline V and J ends were trimmed by 2 bases and 1 base, with 18 bases remaining between them. For the CDR3, the DNA is TGTGCCAGCAGCTTACGACAGCTCGTAAGGATTAACTATGGCTACACCTTC. Translated: CASSLRQLVRINYGYTF.

This chain uses TRBV7-9 with TRBJ1-1; maybe TRBD1 (5 bases). Looked up from germline, CDR1 is SEHNR and CDR2 is FQNEAQ (reference sequence). Trimming took off 3 bases at V and 3 bases at J, with 11 bases between the two ends. The CDR3 covers 14 residues. CDR3 bases: TGTGCCAGCAGCTTCCCCGACAGACACACTGAAGCTTTCTTT. This codes for CASSFPDRHTEAFF.

V usage is TRBV7-2 and J usage is TRBJ2-1; tentative D call: TRBD1 (6 bases). The germline V gene has CDR1 SGHTA and CDR2 FQGNSA. V was pared by 5 bases and J by 3 bases, with 11 bases between. The CDR3 is 14 amino acids. The CDR3 sequence: CASSRTEHYNEQFF. CDR3 bases: TGTGCCAGCAGCCGGACAGAACACTACAATGAGCAGTTCTTC. The full variable domain, rest sourced from reference TRBV7-2 and TRBJ2-1, is GAGVSQSPSNKVTEKGKDVELRCDPISGHTALYWYRQSLGQGLEFLIYFQGNSAPDKSGLPSDRFSAERTGGSVSTLTIQRTQQEDSAVYLCASSRTEHYNEQFFGPGTRLTVL.

This clone was seen only a few times. V and J are TRBV7-9 and TRBJ1-6, with TRBD1 matching 7 bases. After removal of 3 bases from V and 7 bases from J, the junction contained 3 bases not matched to a gene. Germline V CDR1 and CDR2: SEHNR, FQNEAQ (reference sequence). This CDR3 contains 14 residues. The CDR3 bases are TGTGCCAGCAGCTTGGGACAGCCGAATTCACCCCTCCACTTT. This sequence encodes CASSLGQPNSPLHF.

The V and J genes are TRBV5-4 and TRBJ2-5; D possibly matches TRBD1 or TRBD2 (6 bases each). Germline-derived CDR1 and CDR2 are SGHNT and YYREEE (reference sequence). Deletions cut 1 base from V and 0 bases from J, with 16 bases between. The CDR3 has 17 amino acids. CDR3: CASSLLGGGEYQETQYF. The CDR3 DNA follows: TGTGCCAGCAGCTTGCTAGGGGGAGGAGAGTACCAAGAGACCCAGTACTTC.

In its sample, this clone was seen a few times. The V and J genes are TRBV5-1 and TRBJ2-7; tentative D call: TRBD1 (6 bases). This CDR3 contains 13 residues. Per germline, CDR1 SGHRS and CDR2 YFSETQ. With 4 bases removed from V and 2 bases from J, the gap between germline ends came to 10 bases. The CDR3 region has the DNA TGCGCCAGCAGCCAGACAGGCGCCTACGAGCAGTACTTC. Translation gives CASSQTGAYEQYF.